This note documents a single T cell receptor beta chain sequence. Its antigen is unidentified. In germline, CDR1 is SGHRS, CDR2 YFSETQ. V dropped 3 bases and J dropped 1 base, with 13 bases sitting between them. This CDR3 spans 15 amino acids. The PCR had 60 Vbeta and 13 Jbeta primers. Sequencing was performed with immunoSEQ multiplex PCR; in TCRdb, only in-frame clones are kept and a portion is missing. This sample carries a few hundred thousand clones, 75% to 85% of them seen once, and the ten largest clones take 2.7%. This sample was taken from a study of cytomegalovirus exposure and HLA in healthy donors. Overall study results and limits: A few chains linked to CMV were shown in vitro to be specific for CMV antigens. Earlier findings revealed that most TCR beta V segments proved productive either about 90% or about 30% of the time. Prediction of most subjects' HLA-A and HLA-B alleles by TCR beta sequences was reportedly accurate. Researchers catalogued 164 TCR beta chains as cytomegalovirus-associated.

Input material: PBMCs. This clonotype originated in a woman aged 55-75 years in good health and CMV-seropositive. The V gene is TRBV5-1, the J gene TRBJ1-1; D might be TRBD1 (6 bases). CDR3 amino acids: CASSWDPTGNTEAFF. In nucleotides, the CDR3 is TGCGCCAGCAGCTGGGACCCGACAGGGAACACTGAAGCTTTCTTT.